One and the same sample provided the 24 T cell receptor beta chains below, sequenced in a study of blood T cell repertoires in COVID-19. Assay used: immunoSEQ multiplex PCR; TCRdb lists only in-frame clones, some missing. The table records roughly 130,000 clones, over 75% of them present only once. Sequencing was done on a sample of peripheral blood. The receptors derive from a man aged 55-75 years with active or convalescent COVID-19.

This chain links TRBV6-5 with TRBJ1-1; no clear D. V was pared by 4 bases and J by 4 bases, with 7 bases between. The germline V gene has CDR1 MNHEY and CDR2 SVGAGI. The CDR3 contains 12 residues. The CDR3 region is CASSSLFTEAFF. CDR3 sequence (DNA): TGTGCCAGCAGTTCCCTCTTCACTGAAGCTTTCTTT.

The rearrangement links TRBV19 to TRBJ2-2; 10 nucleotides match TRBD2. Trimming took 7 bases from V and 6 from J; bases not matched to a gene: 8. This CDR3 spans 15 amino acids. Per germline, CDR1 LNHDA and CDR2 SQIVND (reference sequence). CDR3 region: CASTAGTSVSGELFF. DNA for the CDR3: TGTGCCAGTACCGCCGGGACTAGCGTGTCCGGGGAGCTGTTTTTT.

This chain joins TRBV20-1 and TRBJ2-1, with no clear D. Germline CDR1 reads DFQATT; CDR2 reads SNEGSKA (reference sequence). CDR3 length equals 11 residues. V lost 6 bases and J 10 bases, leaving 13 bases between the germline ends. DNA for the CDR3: TGCAGTGCCCCCTCCCATGAGGAGCAGTTCTTC. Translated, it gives CSAPSHEEQFF.

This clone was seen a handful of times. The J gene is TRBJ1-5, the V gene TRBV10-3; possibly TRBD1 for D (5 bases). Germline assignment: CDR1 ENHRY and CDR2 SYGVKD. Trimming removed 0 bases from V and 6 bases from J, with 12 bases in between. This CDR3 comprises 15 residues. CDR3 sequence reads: CAISESTGGAQPQHF. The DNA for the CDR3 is TGTGCCATCAGTGAGTCGACGGGAGGGGCTCAGCCCCAGCATTTT.

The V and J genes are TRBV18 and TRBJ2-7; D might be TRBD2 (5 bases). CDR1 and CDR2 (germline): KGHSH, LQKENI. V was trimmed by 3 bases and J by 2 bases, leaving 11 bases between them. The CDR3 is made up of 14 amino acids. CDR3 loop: CASSPGGGPYEQYF. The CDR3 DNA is TGTGCCAGCTCACCGGGCGGAGGACCCTACGAGCAGTACTTC.

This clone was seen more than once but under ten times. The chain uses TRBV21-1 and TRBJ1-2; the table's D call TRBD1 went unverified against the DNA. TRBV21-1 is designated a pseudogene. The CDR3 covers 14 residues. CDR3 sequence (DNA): TGTGCCAGCAGCAATGGGACAGGGAACTATGGCTACACCTTC. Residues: CASSNGTGNYGYTF.

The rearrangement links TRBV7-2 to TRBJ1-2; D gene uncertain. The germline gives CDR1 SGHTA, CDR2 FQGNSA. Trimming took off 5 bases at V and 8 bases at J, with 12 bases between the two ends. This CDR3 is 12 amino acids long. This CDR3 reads CASSPSLRGYTF. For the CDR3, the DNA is TGTGCCAGCAGCCCTTCGCTCCGGGGCTACACCTTC.

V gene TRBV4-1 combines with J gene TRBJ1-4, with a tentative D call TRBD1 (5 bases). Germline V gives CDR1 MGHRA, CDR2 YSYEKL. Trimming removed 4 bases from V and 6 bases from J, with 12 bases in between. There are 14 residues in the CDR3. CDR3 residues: CASSPAGYYEKLFF. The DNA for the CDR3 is TGCGCCAGCAGCCCTGCAGGGTATTATGAAAAACTGTTTTTT.

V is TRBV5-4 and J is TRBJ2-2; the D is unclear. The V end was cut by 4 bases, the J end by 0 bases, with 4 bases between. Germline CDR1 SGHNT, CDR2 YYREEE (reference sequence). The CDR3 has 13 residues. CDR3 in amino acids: CASSTPNTGELFF. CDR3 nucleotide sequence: TGTGCCAGCAGCACTCCGAACACCGGGGAGCTGTTTTTT.

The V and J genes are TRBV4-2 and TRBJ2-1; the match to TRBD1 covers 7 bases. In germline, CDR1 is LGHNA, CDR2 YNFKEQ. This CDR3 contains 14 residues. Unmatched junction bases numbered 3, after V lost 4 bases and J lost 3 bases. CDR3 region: CASSRRTGYNEQFF. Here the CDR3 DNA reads TGTGCCAGCAGCCGCCGGACAGGCTACAATGAGCAGTTCTTC.

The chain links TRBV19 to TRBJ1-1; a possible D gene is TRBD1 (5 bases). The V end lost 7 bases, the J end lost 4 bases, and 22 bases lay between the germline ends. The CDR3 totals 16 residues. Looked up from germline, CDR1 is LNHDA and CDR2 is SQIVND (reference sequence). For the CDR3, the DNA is TGTGCCAGTACCCTAGAAGGAGGGGCGGGGGGCACTGAAGCTTTCTTT. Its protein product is CASTLEGGAGGTEAFF.

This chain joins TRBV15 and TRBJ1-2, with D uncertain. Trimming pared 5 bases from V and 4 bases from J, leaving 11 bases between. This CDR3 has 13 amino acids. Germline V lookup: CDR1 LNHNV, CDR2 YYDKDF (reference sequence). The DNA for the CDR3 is TGTGCCACCAGCCTGAAGAACAGCTATGGCTACACCTTC. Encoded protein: CATSLKNSYGYTF.

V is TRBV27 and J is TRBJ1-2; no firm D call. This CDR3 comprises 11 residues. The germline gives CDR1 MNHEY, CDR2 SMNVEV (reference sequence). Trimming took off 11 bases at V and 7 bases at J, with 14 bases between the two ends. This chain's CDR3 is CAPTGLGGYTF. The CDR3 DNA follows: TGTGCCCCGACGGGGTTGGGTGGCTACACCTTC.

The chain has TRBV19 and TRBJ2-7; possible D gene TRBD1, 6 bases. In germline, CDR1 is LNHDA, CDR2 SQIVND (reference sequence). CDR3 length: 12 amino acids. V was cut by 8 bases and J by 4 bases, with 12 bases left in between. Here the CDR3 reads CASGDKKYEQYF. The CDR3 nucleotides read TGTGCCAGTGGGGACAAAAAATACGAGCAGTACTTC.

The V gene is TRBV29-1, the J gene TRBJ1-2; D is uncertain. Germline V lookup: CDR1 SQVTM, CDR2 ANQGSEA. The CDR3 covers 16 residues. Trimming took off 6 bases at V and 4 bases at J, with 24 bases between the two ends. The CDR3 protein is CSVAFDGGGLSYGYTF. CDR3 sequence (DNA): TGCAGCGTAGCTTTCGACGGTGGAGGGCTAAGCTATGGCTACACCTTC.

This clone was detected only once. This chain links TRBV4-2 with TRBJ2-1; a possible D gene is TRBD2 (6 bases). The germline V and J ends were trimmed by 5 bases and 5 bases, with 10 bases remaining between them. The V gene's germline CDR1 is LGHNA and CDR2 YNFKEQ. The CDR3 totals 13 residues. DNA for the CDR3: TGTGCCAGCAGCGCGGGACCTCACAATGAGCAGTTCTTC. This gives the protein CASSAGPHNEQFF.

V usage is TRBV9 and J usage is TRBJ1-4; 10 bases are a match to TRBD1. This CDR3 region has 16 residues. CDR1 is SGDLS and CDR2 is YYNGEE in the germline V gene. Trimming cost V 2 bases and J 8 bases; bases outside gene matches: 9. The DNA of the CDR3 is TGTGCCAGCAGCGTCCCGGGACAGGGGAGCGCGGAAAAACTGTTTTTT. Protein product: CASSVPGQGSAEKLFF.

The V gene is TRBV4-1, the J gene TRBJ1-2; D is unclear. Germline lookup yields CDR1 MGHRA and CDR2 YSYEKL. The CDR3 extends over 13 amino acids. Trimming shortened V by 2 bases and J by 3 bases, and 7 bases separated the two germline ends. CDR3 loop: CASSQPRDYGYTF. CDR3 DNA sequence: TGCGCCAGCAGCCAACCCCGGGACTATGGCTACACCTTC.

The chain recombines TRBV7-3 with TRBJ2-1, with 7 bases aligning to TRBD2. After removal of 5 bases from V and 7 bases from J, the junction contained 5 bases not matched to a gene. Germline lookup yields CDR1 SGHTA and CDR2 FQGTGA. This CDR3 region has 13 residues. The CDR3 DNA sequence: TGTGCCAGCAGCCCGGGGGGAGGGAATGAGCAGTTCTTC. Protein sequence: CASSPGGGNEQFF.

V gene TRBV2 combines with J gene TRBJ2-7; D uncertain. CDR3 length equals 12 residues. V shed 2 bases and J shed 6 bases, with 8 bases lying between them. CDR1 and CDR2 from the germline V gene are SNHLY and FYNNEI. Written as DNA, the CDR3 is TGTGCCAGCAGTGAACCTCTCTTCGAGCAGTACTTC. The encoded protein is CASSEPLFEQYF.

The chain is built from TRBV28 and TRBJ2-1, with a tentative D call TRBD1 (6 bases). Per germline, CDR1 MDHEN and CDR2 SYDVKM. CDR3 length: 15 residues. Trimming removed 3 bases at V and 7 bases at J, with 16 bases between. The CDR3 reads CASSFSQGSKNEQFF. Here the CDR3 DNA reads TGTGCCAGCAGTTTTAGTCAGGGGAGTAAAAATGAGCAGTTCTTC. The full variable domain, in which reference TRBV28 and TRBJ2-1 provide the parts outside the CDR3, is DVKVTQSSRYLVKRTGEKVFLECVQDMDHENMFWYRQDPGLGLRLIYFSYDVKMKEKGDIPEGYSVSREKKERFSLILESASTNQTSMYLCASSFSQGSKNEQFFGPGTRLTVL.

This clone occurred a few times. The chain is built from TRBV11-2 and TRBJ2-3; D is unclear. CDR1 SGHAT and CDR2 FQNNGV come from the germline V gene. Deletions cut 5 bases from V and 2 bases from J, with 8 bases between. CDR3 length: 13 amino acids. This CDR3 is CASSPRPTDTQYF. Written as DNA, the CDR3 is TGTGCCAGCAGCCCCCGTCCCACAGATACGCAGTATTTT.

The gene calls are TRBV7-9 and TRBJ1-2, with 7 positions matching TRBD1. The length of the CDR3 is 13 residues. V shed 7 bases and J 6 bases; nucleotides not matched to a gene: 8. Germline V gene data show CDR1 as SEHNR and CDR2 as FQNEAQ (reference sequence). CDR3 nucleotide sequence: TGTGCCAGCATCCTAGAGACAGGGCATGGCTACACCTTC. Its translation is CASILETGHGYTF.

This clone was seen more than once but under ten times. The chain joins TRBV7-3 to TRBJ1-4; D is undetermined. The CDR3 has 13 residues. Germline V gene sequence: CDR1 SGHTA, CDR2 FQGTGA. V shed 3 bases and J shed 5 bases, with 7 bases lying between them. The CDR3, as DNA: TGTGCCAGCAGCTTGCGGGCAAATGAAAAACTGTTTTTT. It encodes CASSLRANEKLFF.